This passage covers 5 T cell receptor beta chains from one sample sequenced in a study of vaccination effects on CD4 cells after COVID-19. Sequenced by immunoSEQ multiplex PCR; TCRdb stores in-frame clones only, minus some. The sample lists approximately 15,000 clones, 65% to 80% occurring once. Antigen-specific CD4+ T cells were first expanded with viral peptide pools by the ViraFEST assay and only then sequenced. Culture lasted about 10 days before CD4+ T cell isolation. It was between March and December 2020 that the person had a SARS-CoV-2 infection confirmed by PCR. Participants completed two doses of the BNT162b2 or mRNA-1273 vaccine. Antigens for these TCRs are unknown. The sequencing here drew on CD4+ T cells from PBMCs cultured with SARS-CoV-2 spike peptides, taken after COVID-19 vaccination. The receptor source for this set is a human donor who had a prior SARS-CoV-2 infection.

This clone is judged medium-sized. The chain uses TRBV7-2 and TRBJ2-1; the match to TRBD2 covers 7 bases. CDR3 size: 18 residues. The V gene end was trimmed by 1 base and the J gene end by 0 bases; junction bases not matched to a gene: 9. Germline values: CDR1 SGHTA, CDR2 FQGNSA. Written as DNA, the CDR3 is TGTGCCAGCAGCTTAGAGGCCGGGAGGCTCCTCTCCTACAATGAGCAGTTCTTC. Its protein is CASSLEAGRLLSYNEQFF.

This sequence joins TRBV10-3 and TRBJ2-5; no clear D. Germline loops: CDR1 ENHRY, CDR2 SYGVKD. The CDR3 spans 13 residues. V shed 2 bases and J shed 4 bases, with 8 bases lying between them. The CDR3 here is CAISEILGETQYF. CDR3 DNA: TGTGCCATCAGTGAGATCTTGGGAGAGACCCAGTACTTC.

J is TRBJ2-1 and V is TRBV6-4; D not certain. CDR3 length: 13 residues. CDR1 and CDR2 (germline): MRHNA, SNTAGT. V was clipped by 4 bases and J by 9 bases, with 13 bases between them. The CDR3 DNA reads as TGTGCCAGCAGTGTACAAGGGAACAGTGAGCAGTTCTTC. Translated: CASSVQGNSEQFF.

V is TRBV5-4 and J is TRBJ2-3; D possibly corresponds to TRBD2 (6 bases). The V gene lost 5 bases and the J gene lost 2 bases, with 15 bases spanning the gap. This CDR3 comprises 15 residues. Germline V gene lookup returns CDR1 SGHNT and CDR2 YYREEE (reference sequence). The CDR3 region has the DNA TGTGCCAGCAGTAAGCCGGGGGTCGTCACAGATACGCAGTATTTT. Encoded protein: CASSKPGVVTDTQYF.

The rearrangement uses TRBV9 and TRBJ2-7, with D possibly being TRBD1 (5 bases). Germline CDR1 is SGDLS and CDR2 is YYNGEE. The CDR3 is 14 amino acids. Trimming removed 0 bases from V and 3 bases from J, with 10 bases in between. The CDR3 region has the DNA TGTGCCAGCAGCGTAGGCCAGGACAACTACGAGCAGTACTTC. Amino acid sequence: CASSVGQDNYEQYF.